These 10 T cell receptor beta chains were all obtained from the same sample, sequenced in a study of naive and memory T cell subsets. The study, taken as a whole, reports: Possibly reflecting memory cells re-expressing CD45RA, a few larger clonotypes occurred in naive repertoires, especially CD8.

These receptors have no identified antigens. The beta constant-region primer was an equimolar mix of two oligonucleotides covering TRBC1 and TRBC2. Nested alpha and beta constant-region primers with the SP2 primer drove four PCR rounds on ligated cDNA. Each CDR3 protein is one row after TCRdb ran MiXCR on the UMI-ligation and nested PCR reads. The sample holds around 140,000 distinct CDR3 sequences, about 20% seen once. Sequenced input: naive CD8+ T cells from blood. These receptor sequences come from a human donor in good health.

V and J are TRBV7-3 and TRBJ2-5; D ambiguous. This CDR3 spans 13 amino acids. Trimming left V 2 bases short and J 2 bases short, with 6 bases between. Per germline, CDR1 SGHTA and CDR2 FQGTGA. CDR3 sequence reads: CASSLSPQETQYF. DNA for the CDR3: TGTGCCAGCAGCTTATCTCCTCAAGAGACCCAGTACTTC.

The genes are TRBV4-1 and TRBJ2-3; tentative D call: TRBD1 (5 bases). The germline CDR1 and CDR2 sequences are MGHRA and YSYEKL. The CDR3 consists of 16 residues. V was trimmed by 1 base and J by 1 base, leaving 12 bases between them. CDR3 DNA sequence: TGCGCCAGCAGCCAAGTTCGCACAGGTGGCACAGATACGCAGTATTTT. This gives the protein CASSQVRTGGTDTQYF.

This chain connects TRBV27 to TRBJ2-1; D gene ambiguous. The CDR3 spans 13 residues. V was clipped by 6 bases and J by 7 bases, with 13 bases between them. CDR1 is MNHEY, CDR2 SMNVEV, per germline (reference sequence). The CDR3 DNA follows: TGTGCCAGCAGATTAAATACAGTTAATGAGCAGTTCTTC. Its translation is CASRLNTVNEQFF.

This CDR3 is CASSLQADYEQYF. CDR3 DNA sequence: TGCGCCAGCAGCCTCCAAGCTGACTACGAGCAGTACTTC. The rearrangement links TRBV4-1 to TRBJ2-7; D call uncertain. The length of the CDR3 is 13 residues. Germline V gives CDR1 MGHRA, CDR2 YSYEKL. V was trimmed by 4 bases and J by 3 bases, leaving 10 bases between them.

This clonotype has just a few counts. The chain combines TRBV12-3 or TRBV12-4 with TRBJ2-7; D is unresolved. The germline V and J ends were trimmed by 3 bases and 3 bases, with 6 bases remaining between them. CDR3 length: 12 amino acids. CDR3 in DNA: TGTGCCAGCAGTTTTTCTGACTACGAGCAGTACTTC. Translating gives CASSFSDYEQYF.

The CDR3 nucleotides are TGTGCCAGCAGGCATAAGGGGAACACTGAAGCTTTCTTT. Residues: CASRHKGNTEAFF. This chain connects TRBV28 to TRBJ1-1; D remains ambiguous. V was shortened by 6 bases and J by 1 base, with 9 bases between the two germline ends. Germline CDR1 MDHEN, CDR2 SYDVKM. This CDR3 has 13 residues.

Only a few counts were recorded for this clonotype. J is TRBJ2-2 and V is TRBV25-1; D is undetermined. The CDR3 extends over 16 amino acids. Between the trimmed V and J ends, which lost 0 bases and 6 bases, there was a span of 14 bases. In germline, CDR1 is MGHDK, CDR2 SYGVNS. CDR3 bases: TGTGCCAGCAGTGAATATTTTTCCCCTTCCGCCGGGGAGCTGTTTTTT. Translation: CASSEYFSPSAGELFF. The whole variable domain, filled in from reference TRBV25-1 and TRBJ2-2, reads EADIYQTPRYLVIGTGKKITLECSQTMGHDKMYWYQQDPGMELHLIHYSYGVNSTEKGDLSSESTVSRIRTEHFPLTLESARPSHTSQYLCASSEYFSPSAGELFFGEGSRLTVL.

CDR3 coding DNA: TGCAGCGTTGAATGGGCGACTAGCGGGAGTCCGGGGTCCTACGAGCAGTACTTC. Translation gives CSVEWATSGSPGSYEQYF. V usage is TRBV29-1 and J usage is TRBJ2-7; TRBD2 agrees at 12 bases. Germline V gene lookup returns CDR1 SQVTM and CDR2 ANQGSEA. This CDR3 spans 18 amino acids. The V and J ends lost 2 bases and 1 base, in that order; junction bases with no gene match: 12.

The chain uses TRBV19 and TRBJ1-1; unclear D gene. The length of the CDR3 is 12 residues. The V gene's germline CDR1 is LNHDA and CDR2 SQIVND (reference sequence). V dropped 5 bases and J dropped 5 bases, with 9 bases sitting between them. The CDR3 DNA follows: TGTGCCAGTAGTTCCCTCGGAACTGAAGCTTTCTTT. As protein: CASSSLGTEAFF. Using reference TRBV19 and TRBJ1-1 for the parts outside the CDR3, the full variable domain is DGGITQSPKYLFRKEGQNVTLSCEQNLNHDAMYWYRQDPGQGLRLIYYSQIVNDFQKGDIAEGYSVSREKKESFPLTVTSAQKNPTAFYLCASSSLGTEAFFGQGTRLTVV.

The rearrangement joins TRBV3-1 to TRBJ2-7; 13 bases match TRBD2. J lost 5 bases, V lost 3 bases, and 7 bases had no gene match. The CDR3 is 16 amino acids. CDR1 is LGHDT and CDR2 is YNNKEL in the germline V gene (reference sequence). The CDR3 nucleotides read TGTGCCAGCAGCCAGGATGGACTAGCGGGAGTTGACGAGCAGTACTTC. Translating gives CASSQDGLAGVDEQYF.